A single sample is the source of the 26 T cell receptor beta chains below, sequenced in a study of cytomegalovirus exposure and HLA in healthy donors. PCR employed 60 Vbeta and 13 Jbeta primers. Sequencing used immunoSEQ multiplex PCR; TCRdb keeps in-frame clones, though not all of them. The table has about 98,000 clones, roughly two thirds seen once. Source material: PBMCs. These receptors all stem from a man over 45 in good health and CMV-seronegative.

The CDR3 sequence is CASSQEDRGYGYTF. CDR3 in DNA: TGCGCCAGCAGCCAAGAGGACAGGGGATATGGCTACACCTTC. The V and J genes are TRBV4-1 and TRBJ1-2, with 9 nucleotides matching TRBD1. The CDR3 is 14 residues long. J was trimmed by 5 bases and V by 0 bases; bases with no gene match: 1. Germline CDR1 MGHRA, CDR2 YSYEKL.

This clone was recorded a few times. The CDR3 region is CASSQGQGGGEKLFF. CDR3 DNA sequence: TGCGCCAGCAGCCAAGGTCAGGGGGGTGGTGAAAAACTGTTTTTT. V gene TRBV4-3 combines with J gene TRBJ1-4, with 7 bases identical to TRBD1. Germline loops: CDR1 LGHNA, CDR2 YSLEER. The junction had 6 bases not matched to a gene; V was cut back by 1 base and J by 7 bases. The CDR3 runs to 15 residues.

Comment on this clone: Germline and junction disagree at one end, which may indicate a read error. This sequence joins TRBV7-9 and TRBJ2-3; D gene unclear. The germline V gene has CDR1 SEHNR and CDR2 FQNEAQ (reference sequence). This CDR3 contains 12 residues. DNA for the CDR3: TGTTCCAGCAGCTTCCTTACAGATACGCAGTATTTT. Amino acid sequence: CSSSFLTDTQYF. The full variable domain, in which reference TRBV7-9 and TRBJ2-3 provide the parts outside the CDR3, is DTGVSQNPRHKITKRGQNVTFRCDPISEHNRLYWYRQTLGQGPEFLTYFQNEAQLEKSRLLSDRFSAERPKGSFSTLEIQRTEQGDSAMYLCSSSFLTDTQYFGPGTRLTVL.

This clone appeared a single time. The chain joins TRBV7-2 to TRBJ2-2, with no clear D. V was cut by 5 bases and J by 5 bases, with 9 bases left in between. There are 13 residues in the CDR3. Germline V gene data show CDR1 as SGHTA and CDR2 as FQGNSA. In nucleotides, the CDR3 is TGTGCCAGCAGCCCACAGTTTACCGGGGAGCTGTTTTTT. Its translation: CASSPQFTGELFF.

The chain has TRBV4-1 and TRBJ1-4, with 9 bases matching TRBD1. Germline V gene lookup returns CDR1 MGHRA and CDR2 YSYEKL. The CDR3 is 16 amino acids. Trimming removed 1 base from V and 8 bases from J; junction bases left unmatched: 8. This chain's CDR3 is CASSQGPGQGGEKLFF. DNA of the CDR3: TGCGCCAGCAGCCAAGGTCCGGGACAGGGCGGCGAAAAACTGTTTTTT.

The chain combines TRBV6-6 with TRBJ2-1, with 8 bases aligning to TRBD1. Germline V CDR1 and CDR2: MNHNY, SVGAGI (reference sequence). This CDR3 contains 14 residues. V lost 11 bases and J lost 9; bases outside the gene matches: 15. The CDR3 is CAVPRGQGASEQFF. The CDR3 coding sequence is TGTGCCGTCCCGAGGGGCCAGGGGGCTAGTGAGCAGTTCTTC.

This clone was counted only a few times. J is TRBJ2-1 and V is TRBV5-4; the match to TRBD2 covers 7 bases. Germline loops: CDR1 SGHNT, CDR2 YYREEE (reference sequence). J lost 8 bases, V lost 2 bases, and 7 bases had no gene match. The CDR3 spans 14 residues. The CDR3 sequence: CASSFGGGVDEQFF. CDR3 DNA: TGTGCCAGCAGCTTTGGGGGGGGTGTTGATGAGCAGTTCTTC.

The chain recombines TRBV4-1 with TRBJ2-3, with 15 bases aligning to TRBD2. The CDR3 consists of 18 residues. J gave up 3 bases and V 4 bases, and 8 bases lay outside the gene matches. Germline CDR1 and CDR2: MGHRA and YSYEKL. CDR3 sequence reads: CASSPEGTSGRRTDTQYF. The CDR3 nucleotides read TGCGCCAGCAGCCCAGAAGGGACTAGCGGGAGGCGTACAGATACGCAGTATTTT.

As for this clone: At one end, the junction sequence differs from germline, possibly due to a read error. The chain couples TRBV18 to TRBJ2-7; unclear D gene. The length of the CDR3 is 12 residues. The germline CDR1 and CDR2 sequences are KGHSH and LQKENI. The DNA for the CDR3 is TGTGCCAGCCCACCATCACCCCGGGAGCAGTACTTC. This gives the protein CASPPSPREQYF.

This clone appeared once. Written as DNA, the CDR3 is TGTGCCAGTAGTACACAGATGACCTACGAGCAGTACTTC. Translating gives CASSTQMTYEQYF. This chain links TRBV19 with TRBJ2-7; no clear D. CDR1 is LNHDA, CDR2 SQIVND, per germline (reference sequence). The CDR3 covers 13 residues. V lost 4 bases and J lost 2, with 9 bases in between.

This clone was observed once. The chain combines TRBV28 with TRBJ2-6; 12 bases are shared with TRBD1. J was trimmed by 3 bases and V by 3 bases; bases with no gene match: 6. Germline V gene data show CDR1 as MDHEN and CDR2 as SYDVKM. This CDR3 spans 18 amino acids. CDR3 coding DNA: TGTGCCAGCAGTTTGGGGGGACAGGGGGCGCTTGGGGCCAACGTCCTGACTTTC. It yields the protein CASSLGGQGALGANVLTF. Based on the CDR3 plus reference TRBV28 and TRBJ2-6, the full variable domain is DVKVTQSSRYLVKRTGEKVFLECVQDMDHENMFWYRQDPGLGLRLIYFSYDVKMKEKGDIPEGYSVSREKKERFSLILESASTNQTSMYLCASSLGGQGALGANVLTFGAGSRLTVL.

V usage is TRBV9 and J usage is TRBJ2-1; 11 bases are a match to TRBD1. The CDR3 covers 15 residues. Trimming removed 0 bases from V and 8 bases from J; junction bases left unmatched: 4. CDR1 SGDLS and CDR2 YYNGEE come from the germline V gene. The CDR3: CASSVEGQGADEQFF. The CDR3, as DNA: TGTGCCAGCAGCGTAGAAGGACAGGGGGCGGATGAGCAGTTCTTC.

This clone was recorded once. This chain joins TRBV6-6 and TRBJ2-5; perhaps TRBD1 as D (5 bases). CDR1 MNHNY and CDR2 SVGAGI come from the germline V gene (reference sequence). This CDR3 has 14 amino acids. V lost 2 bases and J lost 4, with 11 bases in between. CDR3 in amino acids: CASSYQRGRETQYF. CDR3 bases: TGTGCCAGCAGTTACCAAAGGGGCCGAGAGACCCAGTACTTC.

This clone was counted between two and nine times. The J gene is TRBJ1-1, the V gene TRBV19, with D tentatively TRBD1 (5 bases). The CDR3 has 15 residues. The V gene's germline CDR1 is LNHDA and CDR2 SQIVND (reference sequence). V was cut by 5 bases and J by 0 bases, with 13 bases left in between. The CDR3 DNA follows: TGTGCCAGTAGTCCGCGGGGCCCCCTGAACACTGAAGCTTTCTTT. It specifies CASSPRGPLNTEAFF.

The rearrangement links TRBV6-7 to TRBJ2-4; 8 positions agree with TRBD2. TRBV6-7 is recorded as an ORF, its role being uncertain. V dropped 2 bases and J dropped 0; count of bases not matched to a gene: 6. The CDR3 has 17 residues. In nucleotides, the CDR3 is TGTGCCAGCAGTTACCGTAGCGGGGTGTTAGCCAAAAACATTCAGTACTTC. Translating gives CASSYRSGVLAKNIQYF.

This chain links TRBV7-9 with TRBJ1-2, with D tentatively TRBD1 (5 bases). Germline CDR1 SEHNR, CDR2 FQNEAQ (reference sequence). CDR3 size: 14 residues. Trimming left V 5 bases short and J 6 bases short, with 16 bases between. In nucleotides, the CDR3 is TGTGCCAGCAGCCCGGACGGGGGAAGGGATGGCTACACCTTC. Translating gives CASSPDGGRDGYTF.

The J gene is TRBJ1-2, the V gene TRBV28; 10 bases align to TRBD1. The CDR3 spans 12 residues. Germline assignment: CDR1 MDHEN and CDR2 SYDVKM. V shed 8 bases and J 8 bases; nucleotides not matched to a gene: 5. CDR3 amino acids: CASRQGARGYTF. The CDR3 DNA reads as TGTGCCAGCCGACAGGGGGCGCGGGGCTACACCTTC.

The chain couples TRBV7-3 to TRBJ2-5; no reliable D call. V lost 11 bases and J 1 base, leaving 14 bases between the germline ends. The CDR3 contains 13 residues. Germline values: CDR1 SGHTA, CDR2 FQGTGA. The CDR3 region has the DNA TGTGCCCCCAGCTTAGCTAGCCAAGAGACCCAGTACTTC. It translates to CAPSLASQETQYF.

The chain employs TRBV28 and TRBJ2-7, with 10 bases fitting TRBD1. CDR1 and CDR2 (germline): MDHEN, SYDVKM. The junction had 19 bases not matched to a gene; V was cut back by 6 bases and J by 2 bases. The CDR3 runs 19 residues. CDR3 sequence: CASSRTPFHPGQGPYEQYF. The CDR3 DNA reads TGTGCCAGCAGCCGAACCCCCTTTCATCCGGGACAGGGGCCCTACGAGCAGTACTTC.

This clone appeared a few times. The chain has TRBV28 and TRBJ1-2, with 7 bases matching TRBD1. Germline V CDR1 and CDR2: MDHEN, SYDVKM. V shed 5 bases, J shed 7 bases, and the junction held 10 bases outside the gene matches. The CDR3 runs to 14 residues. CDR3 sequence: CASSTTGELSGYTF. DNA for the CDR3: TGTGCCAGCAGTACAACAGGGGAATTAAGTGGCTACACCTTC.

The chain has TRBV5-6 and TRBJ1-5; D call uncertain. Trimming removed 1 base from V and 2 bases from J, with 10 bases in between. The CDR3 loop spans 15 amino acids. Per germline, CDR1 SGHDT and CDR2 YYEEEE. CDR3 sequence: CASSLFGGGNQPQHF. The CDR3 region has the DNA TGTGCCAGCAGCTTGTTTGGAGGAGGCAATCAGCCCCAGCATTTT.

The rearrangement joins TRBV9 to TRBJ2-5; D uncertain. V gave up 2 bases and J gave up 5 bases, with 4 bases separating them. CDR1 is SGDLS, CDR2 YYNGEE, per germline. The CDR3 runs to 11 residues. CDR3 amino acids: CASSVLETQYF. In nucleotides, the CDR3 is TGTGCCAGCAGCGTCTTGGAGACCCAGTACTTC.

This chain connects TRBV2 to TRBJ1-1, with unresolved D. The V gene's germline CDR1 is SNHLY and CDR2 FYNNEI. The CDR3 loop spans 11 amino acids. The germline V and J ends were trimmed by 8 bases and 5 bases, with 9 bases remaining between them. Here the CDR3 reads CASGGETEAFF. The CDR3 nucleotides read TGTGCCAGCGGCGGAGAGACTGAAGCTTTCTTT.

CDR3 protein: CASSRRLDRSYEQYF. The CDR3 DNA reads as TGTGCCAGCAGTCGCCGGCTTGACAGATCCTACGAGCAGTACTTC. The chain recombines TRBV6-5 with TRBJ2-5; TRBD1 might be the D (5 bases). The J call is in doubt because the DNA end fits TRBJ2-7 better. This CDR3 is 15 amino acids long. CDR1 is MNHEY, CDR2 SVGAGI, per germline.

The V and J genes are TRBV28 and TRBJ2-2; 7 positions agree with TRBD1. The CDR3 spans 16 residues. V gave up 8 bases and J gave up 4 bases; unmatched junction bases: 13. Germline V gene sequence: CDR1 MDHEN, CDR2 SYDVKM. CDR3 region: CASSSPGQRGTGELFF. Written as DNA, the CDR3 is TGTGCCAGCTCGTCTCCGGGACAGAGGGGCACCGGGGAGCTGTTTTTT.

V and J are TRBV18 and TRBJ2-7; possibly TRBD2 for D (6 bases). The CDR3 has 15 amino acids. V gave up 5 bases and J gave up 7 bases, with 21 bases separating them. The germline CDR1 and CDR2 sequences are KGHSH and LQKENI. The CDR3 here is CASSSVAGTYFEQYF. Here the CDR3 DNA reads TGTGCCAGCTCATCGGTTGCGGGGACCTATTTTGAGCAGTACTTC.